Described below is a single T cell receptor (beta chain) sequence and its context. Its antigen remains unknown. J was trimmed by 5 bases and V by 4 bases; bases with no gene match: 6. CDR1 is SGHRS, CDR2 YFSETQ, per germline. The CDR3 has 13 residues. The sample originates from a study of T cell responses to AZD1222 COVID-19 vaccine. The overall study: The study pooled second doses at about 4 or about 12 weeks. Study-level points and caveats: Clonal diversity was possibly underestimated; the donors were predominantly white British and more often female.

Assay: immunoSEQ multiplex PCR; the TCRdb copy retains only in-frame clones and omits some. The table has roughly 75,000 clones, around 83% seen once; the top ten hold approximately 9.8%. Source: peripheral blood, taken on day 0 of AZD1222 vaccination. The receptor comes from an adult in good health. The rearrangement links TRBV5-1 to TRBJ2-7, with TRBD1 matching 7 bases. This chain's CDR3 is CASSMQGVNEQYF. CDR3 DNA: TGCGCCAGCAGCATGCAGGGGGTAAACGAGCAGTACTTC.